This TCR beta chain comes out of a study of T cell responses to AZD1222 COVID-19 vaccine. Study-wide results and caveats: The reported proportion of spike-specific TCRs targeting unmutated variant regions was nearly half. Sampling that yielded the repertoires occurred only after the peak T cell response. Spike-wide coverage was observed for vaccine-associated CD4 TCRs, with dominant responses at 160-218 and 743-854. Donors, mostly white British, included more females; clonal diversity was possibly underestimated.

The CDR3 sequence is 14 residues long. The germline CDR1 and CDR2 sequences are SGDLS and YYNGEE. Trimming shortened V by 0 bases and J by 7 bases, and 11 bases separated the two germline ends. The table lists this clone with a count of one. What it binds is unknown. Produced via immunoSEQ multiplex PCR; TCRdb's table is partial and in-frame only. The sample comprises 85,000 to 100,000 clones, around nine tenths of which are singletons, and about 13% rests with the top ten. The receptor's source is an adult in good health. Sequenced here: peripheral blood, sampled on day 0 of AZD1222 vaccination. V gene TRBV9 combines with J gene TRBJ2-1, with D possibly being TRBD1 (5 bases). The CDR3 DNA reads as TGTGCCAGCAGCGTAGAGCCAGGGTGGAATGAGCAGTTCTTC. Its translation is CASSVEPGWNEQFF.